This is a list of T cell receptor beta chains from one sample in a study of T cells in Graves' hyperthyroidism and ophthalmopathy. TCRdb processed the multiplex PCR reads anew with MiXCR; each CDR3 protein has one entry. The data contain more than 500,000 distinct CDR3 sequences, 14% of them singletons. Input material: blood. The receptors come from a woman in her forties with Graves' hyperthyroidism. The CDR3 runs from the conserved cysteine through the conserved F or W. The D gene is left open where the match is weak. Size values are once, few and many counts, or a class for expanded clones, and some rows have none.

CDR3 length: 14; D gene: -; V gene: TRBV2; clone size: many; J gene: TRBJ1-2; CDR3 DNA: TGTGCCAGCAGTGAAGATTTATCTAACTATGGCTACACCTTC; CDR3 protein: CASSEDLSNYGYTF
CDR3 length: 14; D gene: -; V gene: TRBV5-8; clone size: few; J gene: TRBJ2-5; CDR3 DNA: TGTGCCAGCAGCTTGGTGAGCGGCCAAGAGACCCAGCACTTC; CDR3 protein: CASSLVSGQETQHF
CDR3 length: 15; D gene: -; V gene: TRBV6-1; clone size: few; J gene: TRBJ2-7; CDR3 DNA: TGTGCCAGCAGTTTTGGGGTGAGACAGGCCTACGAGCAGTACTTC; CDR3 protein: CASSFGVRQAYEQYF
CDR3 length: 16; D gene: TRBD2; V gene: TRBV18; clone size: -; J gene: TRBJ2-1; CDR3 DNA: TGTGCCAGCTCACTTCCCGGGACTAGCGGGATGGGGGAGCAGTTCTTC; CDR3 protein: CASSLPGTSGMGEQFF
CDR3 length: 18; D gene: TRBD2; V gene: TRBV27; clone size: -; J gene: TRBJ2-3; CDR3 DNA: TGTGCCAGCAGTTTAGGCCGTTCTAGCGGGAGTAGGACAGATACGCAGTATTTT; CDR3 protein: CASSLGRSSGSRTDTQYF
CDR3 length: 15; D gene: -; V gene: TRBV7-8; clone size: -; J gene: TRBJ2-2; CDR3 DNA: TGTGCCAGCGCTCAGGGGGGGGCCAACACCGGGGAGCTGTTTTTT; CDR3 protein: CASAQGGANTGELFF
CDR3 length: 20; D gene: TRBD1; V gene: TRBV14; clone size: -; J gene: TRBJ2-7; CDR3 DNA: TGTGCCAGCAGCCAAGATGGGTATTGGGGGACAGCGGTTACACGATTCGAGCAGTACTTC; CDR3 protein: CASSQDGYWGTAVTRFEQYF
CDR3 length: 14; D gene: -; V gene: TRBV3-1; clone size: few; J gene: TRBJ2-7; CDR3 DNA: TGTGCCAGCACCCCAGGGGGGAGCTCCTACGAGCAGTACTTC; CDR3 protein: CASTPGGSSYEQYF
CDR3 length: 15; D gene: TRBD1; V gene: TRBV4-1; clone size: few; J gene: TRBJ2-7; CDR3 DNA: TGCGCCAGCAGCTGGGGGCAGGGGGAAACCTACGAGCAGTACTTC; CDR3 protein: CASSWGQGETYEQYF
CDR3 length: 14; D gene: -; V gene: TRBV6-1; clone size: many; J gene: TRBJ2-7; CDR3 DNA: TGTGCCAGCGGAACGGACGCCCCAACCTACGAGCAGTACTTC; CDR3 protein: CASGTDAPTYEQYF
CDR3 length: 14; D gene: -; V gene: TRBV6-2/TRBV6-3; clone size: -; J gene: TRBJ2-3; CDR3 DNA: TGTGCCAGCAGGGGACAACCTAGCACAGATACGCAGTATTTT; CDR3 protein: CASRGQPSTDTQYF
CDR3 length: 16; D gene: TRBD1; V gene: TRBV7-2; clone size: -; J gene: TRBJ2-1; CDR3 DNA: TGTGCCAGCAGCTTAGAAGCTGGCAGGGGGCACTATGAGCAGTTCTTC; CDR3 protein: CASSLEAGRGHYEQFF
CDR3 length: 14; D gene: -; V gene: TRBV6-1; clone size: many; J gene: TRBJ2-3; CDR3 DNA: TGTGCCAGCACCCCTTGGGGCGGTCCCGATACGCAGTATTTT; CDR3 protein: CASTPWGGPDTQYF
CDR3 length: 15; D gene: -; V gene: TRBV19; clone size: many; J gene: TRBJ2-7; CDR3 DNA: TGTGCCAGTAGTATTTCGCAAGGGGGAAACTACGAGCAGTACTTC; CDR3 protein: CASSISQGGNYEQYF
CDR3 length: 15; D gene: TRBD2; V gene: TRBV9; clone size: many; J gene: TRBJ2-7; CDR3 DNA: TGTGCCAGCAGCGTAGGGGGACTAGCGTCTTATGAGCAGTACTTC; CDR3 protein: CASSVGGLASYEQYF
CDR3 length: 14; D gene: TRBD2; V gene: TRBV6-4; clone size: few; J gene: TRBJ2-1; CDR3 DNA: TGTGCCAGCAGCGCGGGAGGGCCCTACAATGAGCAGTTCTTC; CDR3 protein: CASSAGGPYNEQFF
CDR3 length: 15; D gene: -; V gene: TRBV6-1; clone size: few; J gene: TRBJ1-4; CDR3 DNA: TGTGCCAGCCCCTCACCATTTGCAACTAATGAAAAACTGTTTTTT; CDR3 protein: CASPSPFATNEKLFF
CDR3 length: 13; D gene: -; V gene: TRBV10-1; clone size: few; J gene: TRBJ2-5; CDR3 DNA: TGCGCCAGCAGTGTGGACATCGAAGAGACCCAGTACTTC; CDR3 protein: CASSVDIEETQYF
CDR3 length: 15; D gene: -; V gene: TRBV6-4; clone size: few; J gene: TRBJ2-3; CDR3 DNA: TGTGCCAGCAGTGACGGTAGCGGTTCCACAGATACGCAGTATTTT; CDR3 protein: CASSDGSGSTDTQYF
CDR3 length: 14; D gene: -; V gene: TRBV4-2; clone size: once; J gene: TRBJ2-1; CDR3 DNA: TGTGCCAGCCGACAGGCCCAGGCCGACACTGAGCAGTTCTTC; CDR3 protein: CASRQAQADTEQFF
CDR3 length: 14; D gene: -; V gene: TRBV20-1; clone size: few; J gene: TRBJ1-2; CDR3 DNA: TGCAGTGCAATCCTTTGGGATGCTGGGGATGGCTACACCTTC; CDR3 protein: CSAILWDAGDGYTF
CDR3 length: 15; D gene: TRBD2; V gene: TRBV30; clone size: -; J gene: TRBJ2-1; CDR3 DNA: TGTGCCTGGAGTGTACCTAGCGGGAGCTACAATGAGCAGTTCTTC; CDR3 protein: CAWSVPSGSYNEQFF
CDR3 length: 15; D gene: TRBD1; V gene: TRBV5-1; clone size: -; J gene: TRBJ2-2; CDR3 DNA: TGCGCCAGCAGCTTTCGGACAGGGACTGTCGGGGAGCTGTTTTTT; CDR3 protein: CASSFRTGTVGELFF
CDR3 length: 16; D gene: TRBD1; V gene: TRBV27; clone size: many; J gene: TRBJ1-1; CDR3 DNA: TGTGCCAGCAGTTTAGTCAACCCGACAGGGGGTAGTGAAGCTTTCTTT; CDR3 protein: CASSLVNPTGGSEAFF
CDR3 length: 17; D gene: TRBD1; V gene: TRBV6-5; clone size: -; J gene: TRBJ1-2; CDR3 DNA: TGTGCCAGCAGTTCCCCAGGACAGGGAGGGGGGAGCGGTGGCTACACCTTC; CDR3 protein: CASSSPGQGGGSGGYTF
CDR3 length: 11; D gene: -; V gene: TRBV3-1; clone size: many; J gene: TRBJ1-4; CDR3 DNA: TGTGCCAGCAGCCAAAGCCGAAAACTGTTTTTT; CDR3 protein: CASSQSRKLFF
CDR3 length: 15; D gene: TRBD1; V gene: TRBV5-1; clone size: few; J gene: TRBJ2-5; CDR3 DNA: TGCGCCAGCAGCCGGAAACAGGGGGCTCAAGAGACCCAGTACTTC; CDR3 protein: CASSRKQGAQETQYF
CDR3 length: 16; D gene: TRBD1; V gene: TRBV12-3/TRBV12-4; clone size: -; J gene: TRBJ2-1; CDR3 DNA: TGTGCCAGCTTCCATAGGGGGCAGACCTCCTACAATGAGCAGTTCTTC; CDR3 protein: CASFHRGQTSYNEQFF
CDR3 length: 15; D gene: -; V gene: TRBV6-1; clone size: -; J gene: TRBJ1-2; CDR3 DNA: TGTGCCAGCAGGGGGAACTATGTCCTCCCCAATGGCTACACCTTC; CDR3 protein: CASRGNYVLPNGYTF
CDR3 length: 15; D gene: TRBD2; V gene: TRBV2; clone size: many; J gene: TRBJ2-3; CDR3 DNA: TGTGCCAGCATCCCGGGACTATCGGGCACAGATACGCAGTATTTT; CDR3 protein: CASIPGLSGTDTQYF
CDR3 length: 17; D gene: TRBD2; V gene: TRBV5-5; clone size: -; J gene: TRBJ2-3; CDR3 DNA: TGTGCCAGCAGCTCACCGATTAGCGGGAGTACCACAGATACGCAGTATTTT; CDR3 protein: CASSSPISGSTTDTQYF
CDR3 length: 14; D gene: -; V gene: TRBV28; clone size: many; J gene: TRBJ2-5; CDR3 DNA: TGTGCCAGCCAATTACGACAGCCCGGGGAGACCCAGTACTTC; CDR3 protein: CASQLRQPGETQYF
CDR3 length: 15; D gene: TRBD1; V gene: TRBV11-2; clone size: -; J gene: TRBJ1-1; CDR3 DNA: TGCGCCAGCAGCCATTACAGGGGGCCGGAGTCAGAAGCTTTCTTT; CDR3 protein: CASSHYRGPESEAFF
CDR3 length: 14; D gene: -; V gene: TRBV18; clone size: many; J gene: TRBJ1-3; CDR3 DNA: TGTGCCAGCGTGCCGGATCTCTCTGGAAACACCATATATTTT; CDR3 protein: CASVPDLSGNTIYF
CDR3 length: 12; D gene: -; V gene: TRBV2; clone size: many; J gene: TRBJ1-5; CDR3 DNA: TGTGCCAGCAACGAGGGCTATCAGCCCCAGCATTTT; CDR3 protein: CASNEGYQPQHF
CDR3 length: 13; D gene: -; V gene: TRBV12-3/TRBV12-4; clone size: many; J gene: TRBJ1-2; CDR3 DNA: TGTGCCAGCAGTGGAAGGGGGAACTATGGCTACACCTTC; CDR3 protein: CASSGRGNYGYTF
CDR3 length: 16; D gene: TRBD2; V gene: TRBV20-1; clone size: many; J gene: TRBJ2-7; CDR3 DNA: TGCAGTGCTAGCCAAGCAGCGGGAGAGAGCTCCTACGAGCAGTACTTC; CDR3 protein: CSASQAAGESSYEQYF
CDR3 length: 15; D gene: -; V gene: TRBV11-2; clone size: many; J gene: TRBJ2-7; CDR3 DNA: TGTGCCAGCAGCTTACGGCGGGACCCCCGGTACGAGCAGTACTTC; CDR3 protein: CASSLRRDPRYEQYF
CDR3 length: 12; D gene: -; V gene: TRBV20-1; clone size: many; J gene: TRBJ1-1; CDR3 DNA: TGCAGTGCTAGAGATCTGTTCGTGGAAGCTTTCTTT; CDR3 protein: CSARDLFVEAFF
CDR3 length: 16; D gene: -; V gene: TRBV10-1; clone size: many; J gene: TRBJ2-7; CDR3 DNA: TGCGCCAGCAGTGAGTCTTCGGGGGCCCGCAGTGCCGAGCAGTACTTC; CDR3 protein: CASSESSGARSAEQYF
CDR3 length: 17; D gene: -; V gene: TRBV10-2; clone size: many; J gene: TRBJ2-1; CDR3 DNA: TGCGCCAGCCGGGGGACATTGAGTAAAGTCGACTACAATGAGCAGTTCTTC; CDR3 protein: CASRGTLSKVDYNEQFF
CDR3 length: 21; D gene: -; V gene: TRBV19; clone size: -; J gene: TRBJ2-2; CDR3 DNA: TGTGCCAGTAGTATCCTCCCGGGTTCCCTTCAGACCCGCGCGAACACCGGGGAGCTGTTTTTT; CDR3 protein: CASSILPGSLQTRANTGELFF
CDR3 length: 16; D gene: TRBD2; V gene: TRBV7-9; clone size: -; J gene: TRBJ2-1; CDR3 DNA: TGTGCCAGCAGCTTCTTAACGGGACTAGTGGGAGTTGAGCAGTTCTTC; CDR3 protein: CASSFLTGLVGVEQFF
CDR3 length: 14; D gene: -; V gene: TRBV2; clone size: many; J gene: TRBJ2-5; CDR3 DNA: TGTGCCAGCAGTGACAGGGGGAGGCAAGAGACCCAGTACTTC; CDR3 protein: CASSDRGRQETQYF
CDR3 length: 15; D gene: -; V gene: TRBV5-1; clone size: many; J gene: TRBJ2-1; CDR3 DNA: TGCGCCAGCAGCTTGGAAGGGGCTTCCTACAATGAGCAGTTCTTC; CDR3 protein: CASSLEGASYNEQFF
CDR3 length: 12; D gene: -; V gene: TRBV3-1; clone size: many; J gene: TRBJ2-1; CDR3 DNA: TGTGCCAGCAGCCACAGGTACAATGAGCAGTTCTTC; CDR3 protein: CASSHRYNEQFF
CDR3 length: 16; D gene: TRBD2; V gene: TRBV19; clone size: -; J gene: TRBJ2-3; CDR3 DNA: TGTGCCAGTCGATATTCTAGCGGGACTAGCACAGATACGCAGTATTTT; CDR3 protein: CASRYSSGTSTDTQYF